Listed below are T cell receptor beta chains from one sample, sequenced in a study of blood T cell repertoires in COVID-19. Here immunoSEQ multiplex PCR was the method, and the copy in TCRdb shows in-frame clones only, minus some. The sample consists of roughly 120,000 clones, 70% to 90% of them appearing once. Source material: peripheral blood. These receptor sequences come from a man aged 25 to 40 with acute or convalescent COVID-19. The CDR3 runs from the conserved cysteine through the conserved F or W. The order of the fields is D gene, clone size, V gene, J gene, CDR3 DNA, CDR3 protein. D genes are given only for firm matches. The size field is filled for only some rows; it gives once, few, many or a size class.

d_gene: TRBD2; abundance: -; v_gene: TRBV7-2; j_gene: TRBJ2-3; CDR3nt: TGTGCCAGCAGAAACCCTAGCGGGGGAGGTGCAGATACGCAGTATTTT; CDR3aa: CASRNPSGGGADTQYF
d_gene: -; abundance: -; v_gene: TRBV4-1; j_gene: TRBJ1-6; CDR3nt: TGCGCCAGCAGCCAAGGGCTCGGGTTCTCCTATAATTCACCCCTCCACTTT; CDR3aa: CASSQGLGFSYNSPLHF
d_gene: -; abundance: -; v_gene: TRBV9; j_gene: TRBJ1-1; CDR3nt: TGTGCCAGCAACGGACACATGAACACTGAAGCTTTCTTT; CDR3aa: CASNGHMNTEAFF
d_gene: TRBD2; abundance: -; v_gene: TRBV4-1; j_gene: TRBJ2-1; CDR3nt: TGCGCCAGCAGCGGCCGGACTAGCGGGAGAGGGGATGAGCAGTTCTTC; CDR3aa: CASSGRTSGRGDEQFF
d_gene: -; abundance: once; v_gene: TRBV6-6; j_gene: TRBJ1-1; CDR3nt: TGTGCCAGCAGCGCCCCGGGCGGGCAGAACACTGAAGCTTTCTTT; CDR3aa: CASSAPGGQNTEAFF
d_gene: -; abundance: -; v_gene: TRBV19; j_gene: TRBJ2-1; CDR3nt: TGTGCCAGTAGTTCAAGAAACAGGGACAATGAGCAGTTCTTC; CDR3aa: CASSSRNRDNEQFF
d_gene: -; abundance: -; v_gene: TRBV3-1/TRBV3-2; j_gene: TRBJ2-5; CDR3nt: TGTGCCAGCAGCCAAGTTATTGGGGCCGTCCAAGAGACCCAGTACTTC; CDR3aa: CASSQVIGAVQETQYF
d_gene: -; abundance: -; v_gene: TRBV2; j_gene: TRBJ2-4; CDR3nt: TGTGCCAGCAGTGCCGACAGTCTAGCCAAAAACATTCAGTACTTC; CDR3aa: CASSADSLAKNIQYF
d_gene: -; abundance: once; v_gene: TRBV30; j_gene: TRBJ2-3; CDR3nt: TGTGCCTGGAGTGTATCGGGGACTCCAAATCGGGACACAGATACGCAGTATTTT; CDR3aa: CAWSVSGTPNRDTDTQYF
d_gene: TRBD2; abundance: -; v_gene: TRBV5-4; j_gene: TRBJ2-1; CDR3nt: TGTGCCAGCAGCATTGGGACTAGCGGGAGGGTGGGGCAGTTCTTC; CDR3aa: CASSIGTSGRVGQFF
d_gene: TRBD1; abundance: -; v_gene: TRBV7-9; j_gene: TRBJ1-4; CDR3nt: TGTGCCAGCAGCTCGTACAGGGGTGGTAATGAAAAACTGTTTTTT; CDR3aa: CASSSYRGGNEKLFF
d_gene: -; abundance: -; v_gene: TRBV6-5; j_gene: TRBJ1-5; CDR3nt: TGTGCCAGCAGTCCGAGAGGTGATCAGCCCCAGCATTTT; CDR3aa: CASSPRGDQPQHF
d_gene: -; abundance: -; v_gene: TRBV4-1; j_gene: TRBJ2-1; CDR3nt: TGCGCCAGCAGCCAAGATATGGCCGTGCAGTTCTTC; CDR3aa: CASSQDMAVQFF
d_gene: -; abundance: -; v_gene: TRBV5-5; j_gene: TRBJ1-2; CDR3nt: TGTGCCAGCAGCCCACGGACTGGTGAAAAGGGTGGCTACACCTTC; CDR3aa: CASSPRTGEKGGYTF
d_gene: TRBD1; abundance: few; v_gene: TRBV6-4; j_gene: TRBJ1-5; CDR3nt: TGTGCCAGCAGTAGGACAGGGGAGGAACAGCCCCAGCATTTT; CDR3aa: CASSRTGEEQPQHF
d_gene: TRBD1; abundance: once; v_gene: TRBV5-1; j_gene: TRBJ1-5; CDR3nt: TGCGCCAGCAGCCCAACAGGGGGCAATCAGCCCCAGCATTTT; CDR3aa: CASSPTGGNQPQHF
d_gene: TRBD1; abundance: once; v_gene: TRBV6-5; j_gene: TRBJ2-1; CDR3nt: TGTGCCAGCAGCGATACAGGGGGCGAGCAGTTCTTC; CDR3aa: CASSDTGGEQFF
d_gene: TRBD2; abundance: -; v_gene: TRBV30; j_gene: TRBJ2-3; CDR3nt: TGTGCCTGGAGCCCTAGGACTAGCGGGAGCGCAGATACGCAGTATTTT; CDR3aa: CAWSPRTSGSADTQYF
d_gene: TRBD2; abundance: -; v_gene: TRBV5-1; j_gene: TRBJ2-1; CDR3nt: TGCGCCAGCAGCACTGGGACTAGCGGGAGCCACTACAATGAGCAGTTCTTC; CDR3aa: CASSTGTSGSHYNEQFF
d_gene: -; abundance: -; v_gene: TRBV6-2/TRBV6-3; j_gene: TRBJ2-7; CDR3nt: TGTGCCAGCAGTTACGGGGGGACAGCCTACGAGCAGTACTTC; CDR3aa: CASSYGGTAYEQYF
d_gene: TRBD1; abundance: -; v_gene: TRBV27; j_gene: TRBJ1-3; CDR3nt: TGTGCCAGCAGTTTACCCCGACAGGGGGCGCCTGGAAACACCATATATTTT; CDR3aa: CASSLPRQGAPGNTIYF
d_gene: -; abundance: -; v_gene: TRBV30; j_gene: TRBJ2-7; CDR3nt: TGTGCCTGGATTCAAAGACAGCTCGGGGAGCAGTACTTC; CDR3aa: CAWIQRQLGEQYF
d_gene: TRBD1; abundance: once; v_gene: TRBV2; j_gene: TRBJ1-2; CDR3nt: TGTGCCAGCAGCCTCGACAGGGGAAACTATGGCTACACCTTC; CDR3aa: CASSLDRGNYGYTF
d_gene: TRBD2; abundance: -; v_gene: TRBV7-9; j_gene: TRBJ2-3; CDR3nt: TGTGCCAGCAGCTTACAGAGGGAAGCGGGGGACACAGATACGCAGTATTTT; CDR3aa: CASSLQREAGDTDTQYF
d_gene: TRBD1; abundance: -; v_gene: TRBV4-3; j_gene: TRBJ1-2; CDR3nt: TGCGCCAGCAGCCAAGACGGGACAGGGGCGGATGGCTACACCTTC; CDR3aa: CASSQDGTGADGYTF
d_gene: TRBD1; abundance: few; v_gene: TRBV7-8; j_gene: TRBJ2-2; CDR3nt: TGTGCCAGCAGCATCGGGACAGGGGTCACCGGGGAGCTGTTTTTT; CDR3aa: CASSIGTGVTGELFF
d_gene: -; abundance: -; v_gene: TRBV10-3; j_gene: TRBJ2-2; CDR3nt: TGTGCCATCAGTGCGTGGGCGGGGACCACCGGGGAGCTGTTTTTT; CDR3aa: CAISAWAGTTGELFF
d_gene: -; abundance: -; v_gene: TRBV5-6; j_gene: TRBJ1-1; CDR3nt: TGTGCCAGCACGCAGACAGCGATAGTTGAAGCTTTCTTT; CDR3aa: CASTQTAIVEAFF
d_gene: -; abundance: -; v_gene: TRBV5-1; j_gene: TRBJ2-5; CDR3nt: TGCGCCAGCAGCTTGGTGGCCAACCAAGAGACCCAGTACTTC; CDR3aa: CASSLVANQETQYF
d_gene: -; abundance: once; v_gene: TRBV16; j_gene: TRBJ1-2; CDR3nt: TGTGCCAGCAGCCAATCGGCACACTATGGCTACACCTTC; CDR3aa: CASSQSAHYGYTF
d_gene: -; abundance: -; v_gene: TRBV19; j_gene: TRBJ1-3; CDR3nt: TGTGCCAGTAGTATAGGCGGCATCCACTCTGGAAACACCATATATTTT; CDR3aa: CASSIGGIHSGNTIYF
d_gene: -; abundance: -; v_gene: TRBV9; j_gene: TRBJ1-6; CDR3nt: TGTGCCAGCAGCTACGGGGGGGATAATTCACCCCTCCACTTT; CDR3aa: CASSYGGDNSPLHF
d_gene: -; abundance: -; v_gene: TRBV25-1; j_gene: TRBJ1-2; CDR3nt: TGTGCCACCCCAGGGGTGATGGGTGGCTACACCTTC; CDR3aa: CATPGVMGGYTF
d_gene: TRBD1; abundance: -; v_gene: TRBV10-3; j_gene: TRBJ1-5; CDR3nt: TGTGCCATCAGCCTCGACAGGGCGGGTCAGCCCCAGCATTTT; CDR3aa: CAISLDRAGQPQHF
d_gene: -; abundance: -; v_gene: TRBV27; j_gene: TRBJ2-1; CDR3nt: TGTGCCAGCAGTTTAGACTACCGCCTAGTTGGGGAGCAGTTCTTC; CDR3aa: CASSLDYRLVGEQFF
d_gene: -; abundance: -; v_gene: TRBV19; j_gene: TRBJ1-5; CDR3nt: TGTGCCAGTAGTTCCCGGACAGATAGCAATCAGCCCCAGCATTTT; CDR3aa: CASSSRTDSNQPQHF
d_gene: -; abundance: -; v_gene: TRBV5-6; j_gene: TRBJ1-3; CDR3nt: TGTGCCAGCAGCTGGGGCGTGGGGGGAAACACCATATATTTT; CDR3aa: CASSWGVGGNTIYF
d_gene: -; abundance: -; v_gene: TRBV6-1; j_gene: TRBJ2-6; CDR3nt: TGTGCCAGCAGTGACCTTGGGACATCTGGGGCCAACGTCCTGACTTTC; CDR3aa: CASSDLGTSGANVLTF
d_gene: TRBD1; abundance: -; v_gene: TRBV27; j_gene: TRBJ1-2; CDR3nt: TGTGCCAGCAGTTCCCGCCCGACAGGGACTTATGGCTACACCTTC; CDR3aa: CASSSRPTGTYGYTF
d_gene: -; abundance: -; v_gene: TRBV30; j_gene: TRBJ1-6; CDR3nt: TGTGCCTGGAGTTTACTCTCACCTGGACAGCCTAATTCACCCCTCCACTTT; CDR3aa: CAWSLLSPGQPNSPLHF
d_gene: -; abundance: -; v_gene: TRBV19; j_gene: TRBJ2-1; CDR3nt: TGTGCCAGTAGTGGGGGAGGCGATTACAATGAGCAGTTCTTC; CDR3aa: CASSGGGDYNEQFF
d_gene: TRBD1; abundance: few; v_gene: TRBV5-1; j_gene: TRBJ1-2; CDR3nt: TGCGCCAGCAGCAGGGGACAGGGGGGTAACTATGGCTACACCTTC; CDR3aa: CASSRGQGGNYGYTF
d_gene: TRBD2; abundance: once; v_gene: TRBV10-3; j_gene: TRBJ2-3; CDR3nt: TGTGCCATCAGTGAGCGGTTAGCGGGGGGCTATACAGATACGCAGTATTTT; CDR3aa: CAISERLAGGYTDTQYF
d_gene: -; abundance: -; v_gene: TRBV24-1; j_gene: TRBJ2-3; CDR3nt: TGTGCCATTCGACAGGAGGAAATTGAGGATACGCAGTATTTT; CDR3aa: CAIRQEEIEDTQYF
d_gene: TRBD1; abundance: -; v_gene: TRBV4-3; j_gene: TRBJ1-2; CDR3nt: TGCGCCAGCAGCCAGGTACAGGGGGCGCTGCCTGGCTACACCTTC; CDR3aa: CASSQVQGALPGYTF
d_gene: TRBD1; abundance: -; v_gene: TRBV9; j_gene: TRBJ1-3; CDR3nt: TGTGCCAGCAGCGTAGGGGGACAGCACTCTGGAAACACCATATATTTT; CDR3aa: CASSVGGQHSGNTIYF
d_gene: -; abundance: -; v_gene: TRBV25-1; j_gene: TRBJ2-1; CDR3nt: TGTGCCAGCAGTGAATTTCCCGGGACAGAGCAGTTCTTC; CDR3aa: CASSEFPGTEQFF
d_gene: TRBD1; abundance: -; v_gene: TRBV5-1; j_gene: TRBJ1-1; CDR3nt: TGCGCCAGCAGCCAAGGACAGGACCTGTTGGGGGACACTGAAGCTTTCTTT; CDR3aa: CASSQGQDLLGDTEAFF
d_gene: TRBD2; abundance: -; v_gene: TRBV4-2; j_gene: TRBJ2-3; CDR3nt: TGTGCCAGCAGCCCTGACACTAGCGGGAGAATAGATACGCAGTATTTT; CDR3aa: CASSPDTSGRIDTQYF
d_gene: -; abundance: -; v_gene: TRBV6-1; j_gene: TRBJ1-2; CDR3nt: TGTGCCAGCAGTGAACAATTGAGTGGTGTCCTGCCCTATGGCTACACCTTC; CDR3aa: CASSEQLSGVLPYGYTF
d_gene: -; abundance: -; v_gene: TRBV6-4; j_gene: TRBJ2-7; CDR3nt: TGTGCCAGCACTCCACGGGACTACGAGCAGTACTTC; CDR3aa: CASTPRDYEQYF
d_gene: TRBD1; abundance: once; v_gene: TRBV12-3/TRBV12-4; j_gene: TRBJ1-1; CDR3nt: TGTGCCAGCAGTCCGAGGACAGGCGCTGAAGCTTTCTTT; CDR3aa: CASSPRTGAEAFF